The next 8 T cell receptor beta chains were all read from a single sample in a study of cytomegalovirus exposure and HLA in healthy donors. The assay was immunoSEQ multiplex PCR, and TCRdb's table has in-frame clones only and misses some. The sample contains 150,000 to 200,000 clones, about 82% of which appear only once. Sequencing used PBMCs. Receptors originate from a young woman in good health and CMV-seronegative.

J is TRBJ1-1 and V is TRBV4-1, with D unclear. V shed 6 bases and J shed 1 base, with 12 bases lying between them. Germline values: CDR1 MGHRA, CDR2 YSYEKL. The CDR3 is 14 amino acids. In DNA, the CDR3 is TGCGCCAGCAGTTTGTGGCAATCGAACACTGAAGCTTTCTTT. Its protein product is CASSLWQSNTEAFF.

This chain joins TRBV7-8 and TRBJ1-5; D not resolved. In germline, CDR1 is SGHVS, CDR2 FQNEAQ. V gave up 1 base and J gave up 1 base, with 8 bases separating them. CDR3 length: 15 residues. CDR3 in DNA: TGTGCCAGCAGCTTAGGGAGGGCAAGCAATCAGCCCCAGCATTTT. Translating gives CASSLGRASNQPQHF. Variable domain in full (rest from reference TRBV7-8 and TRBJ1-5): GAGVSQSPRYKVAKRGQDVALRCDPISGHVSLFWYQQALGQGPEFLTYFQNEAQLDKSGLPSDRFFAERPEGSVSTLKIQRTQQEDSAVYLCASSLGRASNQPQHFGDGTRLSIL.

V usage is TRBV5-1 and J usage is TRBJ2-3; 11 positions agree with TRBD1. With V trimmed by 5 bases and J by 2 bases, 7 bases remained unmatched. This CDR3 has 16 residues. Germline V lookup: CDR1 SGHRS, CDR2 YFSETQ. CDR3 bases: TGCGCCAGCAGAACCGGGACAGGGGGTTTCACAGATACGCAGTATTTT. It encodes CASRTGTGGFTDTQYF.

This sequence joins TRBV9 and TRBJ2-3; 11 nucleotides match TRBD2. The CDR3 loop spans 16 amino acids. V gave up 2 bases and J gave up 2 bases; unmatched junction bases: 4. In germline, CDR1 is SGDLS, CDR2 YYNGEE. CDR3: CASSVSSGGITDTQYF. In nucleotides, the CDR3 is TGTGCCAGCAGCGTTTCTAGCGGGGGGATCACAGATACGCAGTATTTT.

The CDR3, as DNA: TGTGCCAGCAGTTACTCAACAGGGCAGGGCGAGCAGTACTTC. Protein: CASSYSTGQGEQYF. The chain has TRBV6-6 and TRBJ2-7, with D perhaps matching TRBD1 (6 bases). The CDR3 is 14 amino acids. Germline CDR1 reads MNHNY; CDR2 reads SVGAGI (reference sequence). The ends were cut back, 0 bases at V and 6 bases at J, with 12 bases in the middle.

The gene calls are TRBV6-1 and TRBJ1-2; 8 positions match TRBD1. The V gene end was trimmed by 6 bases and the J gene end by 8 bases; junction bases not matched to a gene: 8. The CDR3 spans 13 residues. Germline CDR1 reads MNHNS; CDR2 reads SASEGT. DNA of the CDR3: TGTGCCAGCAGGGAACCTGGGGACAGGGGCTACACCTTC. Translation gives CASREPGDRGYTF.

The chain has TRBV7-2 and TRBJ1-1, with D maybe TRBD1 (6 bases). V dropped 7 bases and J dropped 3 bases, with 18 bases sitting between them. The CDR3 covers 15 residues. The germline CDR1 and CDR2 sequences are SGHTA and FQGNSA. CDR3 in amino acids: CASISLAGVDTEAFF. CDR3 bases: TGTGCCAGCATCAGCTTGGCAGGGGTGGACACTGAAGCTTTCTTT.

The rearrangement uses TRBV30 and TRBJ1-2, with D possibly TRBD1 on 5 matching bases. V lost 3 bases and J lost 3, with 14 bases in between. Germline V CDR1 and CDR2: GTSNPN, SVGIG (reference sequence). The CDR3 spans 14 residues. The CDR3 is CAWRKVGGDYGYTF. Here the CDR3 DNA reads TGTGCCTGGAGGAAGGTGGGGGGAGACTATGGCTACACCTTC.